This TCR beta chain is drawn from a study of T cell repertoires in aging, cancer and after chemotherapy. Findings and caveats of the study: Median generation probability rose over the chemotherapy interval in each cancer cohort, suggesting rebound thymic output.

TRB rearrangements spanning V, D and J were amplified using mixed TRB-A/B primers. TCRdb called the multiplex PCR reads again in MiXCR, with one record for every CDR3 protein. The sample lists 2,000 to 2,500 distinct CDR3 sequences; around 25% were seen once. With regard to this clonotype: Its antigen is not known. A much larger clone is a single base away; this may be a read error.

The CDR3 is made up of 14 amino acids. Per germline, CDR1 SGHDT and CDR2 YYEEEE. Between the trimmed V and J ends, which lost 4 bases and 6 bases, there was a span of 14 bases. Peripheral blood genomic DNA, not sorted cells or RNA, was the template. The TCR originated in a human donor in good health. The sample was blood. The chain uses TRBV5-6 and TRBJ1-5; D may be TRBD1 (6 bases). The CDR3 nucleotides are TGTGCCAGCAGCCCGAACTTAGGGGGTCAGCCCCAGCATTTT. The encoded protein is CASSPNLGGQPQHF.